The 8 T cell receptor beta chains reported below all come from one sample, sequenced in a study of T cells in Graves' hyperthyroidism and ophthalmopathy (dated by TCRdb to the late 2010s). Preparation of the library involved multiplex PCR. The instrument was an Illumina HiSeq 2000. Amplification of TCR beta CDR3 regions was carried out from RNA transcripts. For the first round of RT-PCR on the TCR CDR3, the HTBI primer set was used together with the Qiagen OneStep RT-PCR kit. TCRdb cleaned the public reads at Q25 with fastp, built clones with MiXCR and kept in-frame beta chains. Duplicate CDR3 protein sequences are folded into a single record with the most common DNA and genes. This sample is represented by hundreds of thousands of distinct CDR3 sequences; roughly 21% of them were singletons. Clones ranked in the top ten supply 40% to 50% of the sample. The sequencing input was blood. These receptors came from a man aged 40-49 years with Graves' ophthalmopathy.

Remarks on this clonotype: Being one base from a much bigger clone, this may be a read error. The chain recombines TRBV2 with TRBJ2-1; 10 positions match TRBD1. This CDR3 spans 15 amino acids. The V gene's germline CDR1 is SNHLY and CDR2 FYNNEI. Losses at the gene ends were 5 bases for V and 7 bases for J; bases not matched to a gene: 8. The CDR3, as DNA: TGTGCCAGCAGTTTCGACAGGGGGCCTAATAATGAGCAGTTCTTC. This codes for CASSFDRGPNNEQFF.

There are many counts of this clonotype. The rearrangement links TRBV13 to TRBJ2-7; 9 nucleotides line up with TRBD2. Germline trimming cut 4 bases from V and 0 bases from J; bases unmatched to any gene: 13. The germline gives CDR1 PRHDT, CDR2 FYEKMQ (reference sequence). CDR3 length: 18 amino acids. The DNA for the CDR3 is TGTGCCAGCAGCTCCGCGGGGGGGGTCCCGGGGAACTCCTACGAGCAGTACTTC. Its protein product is CASSSAGGVPGNSYEQYF. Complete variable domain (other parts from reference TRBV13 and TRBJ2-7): AAGVIQSPRHLIKEKRETATLKCYPIPRHDTVYWYQQGPGQDPQFLISFYEKMQSDKGSIPDRFSAQQFSDYHSELNMSSLELGDSALYFCASSSAGGVPGNSYEQYFGPGTRLTVT.

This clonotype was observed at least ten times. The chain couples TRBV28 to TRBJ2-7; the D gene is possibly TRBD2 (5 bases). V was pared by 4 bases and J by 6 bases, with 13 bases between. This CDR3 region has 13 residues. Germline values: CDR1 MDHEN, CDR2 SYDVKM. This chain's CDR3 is CASSSGNRGEQYF. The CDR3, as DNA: TGTGCCAGCAGTTCCGGGAACCGCGGCGAGCAGTACTTC. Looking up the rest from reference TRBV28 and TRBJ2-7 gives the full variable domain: DVKVTQSSRYLVKRTGEKVFLECVQDMDHENMFWYRQDPGLGLRLIYFSYDVKMKEKGDIPEGYSVSREKKERFSLILESASTNQTSMYLCASSSGNRGEQYFGPGTRLTVT.

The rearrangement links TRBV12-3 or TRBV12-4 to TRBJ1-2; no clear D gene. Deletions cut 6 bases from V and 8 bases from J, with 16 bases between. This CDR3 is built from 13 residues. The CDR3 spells CASSTQEIYGYTF. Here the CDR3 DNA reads TGTGCCAGCAGCACGCAGGAGATCTACGGCTACACCTTC.

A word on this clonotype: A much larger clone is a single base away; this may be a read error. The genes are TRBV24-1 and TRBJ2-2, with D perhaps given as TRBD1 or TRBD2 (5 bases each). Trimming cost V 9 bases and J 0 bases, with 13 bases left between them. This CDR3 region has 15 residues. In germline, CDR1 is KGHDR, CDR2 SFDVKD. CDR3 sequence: CATSGAVTNTGELFF. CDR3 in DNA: TGTGCCACCTCCGGGGCAGTGACGAACACCGGGGAGCTGTTTTTT.

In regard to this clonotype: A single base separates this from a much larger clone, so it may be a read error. The DNA for the CDR3 is TGTGCCAGCAGCCCCAAGGCCCGGCTAGCGGGAGAGGGGAATGCGCAGTATTTT. It codes for CASSPKARLAGEGNAQYF. The chain has TRBV28 and TRBJ2-3; TRBD2 agrees at 10 bases. The CDR3 extends over 18 amino acids. CDR1 is MDHEN and CDR2 is SYDVKM in the germline V gene. After removal of 6 bases from V and 10 bases from J, the junction contained 22 bases not matched to a gene.

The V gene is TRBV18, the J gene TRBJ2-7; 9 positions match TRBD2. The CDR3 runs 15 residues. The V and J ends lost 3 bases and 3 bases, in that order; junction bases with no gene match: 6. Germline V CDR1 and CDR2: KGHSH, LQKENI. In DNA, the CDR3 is TGTGCCAGCTCACCTTCTTCTAGCGGGGTCTACGAGCAGTACTTC. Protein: CASSPSSSGVYEQYF.

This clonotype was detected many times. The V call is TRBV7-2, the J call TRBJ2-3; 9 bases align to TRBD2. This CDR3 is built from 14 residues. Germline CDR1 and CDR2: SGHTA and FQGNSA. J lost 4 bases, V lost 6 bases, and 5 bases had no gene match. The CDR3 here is CASSLGLAADTQYF. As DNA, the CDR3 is TGTGCCAGCAGTTTGGGACTAGCTGCAGATACGCAGTATTTT.